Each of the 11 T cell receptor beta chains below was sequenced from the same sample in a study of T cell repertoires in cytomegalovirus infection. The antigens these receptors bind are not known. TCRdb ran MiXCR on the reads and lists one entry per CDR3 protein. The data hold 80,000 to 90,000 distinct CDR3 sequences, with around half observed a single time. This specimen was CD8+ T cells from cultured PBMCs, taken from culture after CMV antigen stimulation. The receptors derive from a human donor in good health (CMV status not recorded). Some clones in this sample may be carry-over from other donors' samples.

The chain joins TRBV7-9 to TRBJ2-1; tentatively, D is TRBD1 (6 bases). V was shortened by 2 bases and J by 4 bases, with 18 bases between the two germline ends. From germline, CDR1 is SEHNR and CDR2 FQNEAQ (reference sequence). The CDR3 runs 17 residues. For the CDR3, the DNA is TGTGCCAGCAGCTTAACCGTAGTGGGACAAGCATACAATGAGCAGTTCTTC. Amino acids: CASSLTVVGQAYNEQFF.

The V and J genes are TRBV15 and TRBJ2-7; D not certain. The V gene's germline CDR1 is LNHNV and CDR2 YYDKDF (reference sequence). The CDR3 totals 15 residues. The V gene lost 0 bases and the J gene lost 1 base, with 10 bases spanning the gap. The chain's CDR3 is CATSRDRATSYEQYF. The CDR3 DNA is TGTGCCACCAGCAGAGATCGGGCGACTTCCTACGAGCAGTACTTC.

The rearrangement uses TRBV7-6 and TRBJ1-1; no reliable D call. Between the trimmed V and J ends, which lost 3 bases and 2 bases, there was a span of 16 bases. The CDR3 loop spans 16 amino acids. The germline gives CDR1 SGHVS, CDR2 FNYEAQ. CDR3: CASSFRSSLINTEAFF. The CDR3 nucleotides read TGTGCCAGCAGCTTTAGATCTAGCCTAATAAACACTGAAGCTTTCTTT. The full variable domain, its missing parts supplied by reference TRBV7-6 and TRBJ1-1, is GAGVSQSPRYKVTKRGQDVALRCDPISGHVSLYWYRQALGQGPEFLTYFNYEAQQDKSGLPNDRFSAERPEGSISTLTIQRTEQRDSAMYRCASSFRSSLINTEAFFGQGTRLTVV.

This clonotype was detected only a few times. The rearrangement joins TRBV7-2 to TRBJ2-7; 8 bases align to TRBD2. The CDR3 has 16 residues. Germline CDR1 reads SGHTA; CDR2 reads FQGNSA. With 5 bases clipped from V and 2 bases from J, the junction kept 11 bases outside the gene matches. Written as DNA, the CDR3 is TGTGCCAGCAGCCCCCCGTTTCGGGAGGGACCCTACGAGCAGTACTTC. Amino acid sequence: CASSPPFREGPYEQYF. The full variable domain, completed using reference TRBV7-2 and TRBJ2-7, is GAGVSQSPSNKVTEKGKDVELRCDPISGHTALYWYRQSLGQGLEFLIYFQGNSAPDKSGLPSDRFSAERTGGSVSTLTIQRTQQEDSAVYLCASSPPFREGPYEQYFGPGTRLTVT.

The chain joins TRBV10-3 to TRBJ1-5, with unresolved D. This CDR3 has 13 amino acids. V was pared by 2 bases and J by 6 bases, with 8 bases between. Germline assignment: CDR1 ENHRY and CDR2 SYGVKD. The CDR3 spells CAISEGGSQPQHF. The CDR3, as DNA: TGTGCCATCAGTGAGGGCGGGTCTCAGCCCCAGCATTTT.

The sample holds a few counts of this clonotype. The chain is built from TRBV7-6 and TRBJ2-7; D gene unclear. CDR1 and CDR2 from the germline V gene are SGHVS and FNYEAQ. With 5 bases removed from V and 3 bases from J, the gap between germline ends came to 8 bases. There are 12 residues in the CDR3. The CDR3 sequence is CASSIGGYEQYF. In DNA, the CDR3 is TGTGCCAGCAGCATAGGCGGCTACGAGCAGTACTTC.

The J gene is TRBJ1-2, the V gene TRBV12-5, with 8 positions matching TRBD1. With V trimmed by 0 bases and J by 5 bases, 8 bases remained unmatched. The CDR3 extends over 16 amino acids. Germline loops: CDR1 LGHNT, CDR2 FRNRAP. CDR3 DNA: TGTGCTAGTGGTTTGGTGGGTCTTGGGACAGGATATGGCTACACCTTC. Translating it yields CASGLVGLGTGYGYTF.

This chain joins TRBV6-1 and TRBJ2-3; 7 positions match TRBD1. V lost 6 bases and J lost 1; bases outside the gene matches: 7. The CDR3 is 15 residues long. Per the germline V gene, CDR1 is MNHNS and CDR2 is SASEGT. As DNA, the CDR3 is TGTGCCAGCAGCTTGAACAGGGGACGCACAGATACGCAGTATTTT. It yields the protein CASSLNRGRTDTQYF.

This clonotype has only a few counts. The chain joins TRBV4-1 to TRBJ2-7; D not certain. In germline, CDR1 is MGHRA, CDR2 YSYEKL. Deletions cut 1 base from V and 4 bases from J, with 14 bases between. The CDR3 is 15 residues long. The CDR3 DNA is TGCGCCAGCAGCCAAGTCCCCCGGTCGGGTTACGAGCAGTACTTC. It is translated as CASSQVPRSGYEQYF.

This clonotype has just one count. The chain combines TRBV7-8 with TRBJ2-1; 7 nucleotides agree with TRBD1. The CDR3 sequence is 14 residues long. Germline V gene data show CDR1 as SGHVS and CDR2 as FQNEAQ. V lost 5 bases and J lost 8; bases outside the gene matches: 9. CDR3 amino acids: CASSLGRGRDEQFF. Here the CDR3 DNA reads TGTGCCAGCAGCCTCGGTAGGGGGCGCGATGAGCAGTTCTTC.

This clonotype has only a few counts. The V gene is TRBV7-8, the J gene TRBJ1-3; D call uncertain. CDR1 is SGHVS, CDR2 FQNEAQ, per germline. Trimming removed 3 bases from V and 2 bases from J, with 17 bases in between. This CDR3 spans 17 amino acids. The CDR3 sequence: CASSLSPSRTPGNTIYF. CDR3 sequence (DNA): TGTGCCAGCAGCTTGTCCCCTTCTCGTACTCCTGGAAACACCATATATTTT. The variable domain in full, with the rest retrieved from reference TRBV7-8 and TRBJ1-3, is GAGVSQSPRYKVAKRGQDVALRCDPISGHVSLFWYQQALGQGPEFLTYFQNEAQLDKSGLPSDRFFAERPEGSVSTLKIQRTQQEDSAVYLCASSLSPSRTPGNTIYFGEGSWLTVV.